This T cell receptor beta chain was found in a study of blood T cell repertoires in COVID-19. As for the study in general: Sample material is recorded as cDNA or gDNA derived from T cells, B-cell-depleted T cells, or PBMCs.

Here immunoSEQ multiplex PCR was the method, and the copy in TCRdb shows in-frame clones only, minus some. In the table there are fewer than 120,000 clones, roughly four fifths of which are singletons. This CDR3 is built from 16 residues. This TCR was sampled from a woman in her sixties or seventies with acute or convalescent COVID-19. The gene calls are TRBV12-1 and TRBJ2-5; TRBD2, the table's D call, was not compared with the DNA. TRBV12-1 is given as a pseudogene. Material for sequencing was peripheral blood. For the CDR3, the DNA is TGTGCCAGCAGCCCCTCCGGAGCGGGAGTCCAAGAGACCCAGTACTTC. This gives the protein CASSPSGAGVQETQYF.